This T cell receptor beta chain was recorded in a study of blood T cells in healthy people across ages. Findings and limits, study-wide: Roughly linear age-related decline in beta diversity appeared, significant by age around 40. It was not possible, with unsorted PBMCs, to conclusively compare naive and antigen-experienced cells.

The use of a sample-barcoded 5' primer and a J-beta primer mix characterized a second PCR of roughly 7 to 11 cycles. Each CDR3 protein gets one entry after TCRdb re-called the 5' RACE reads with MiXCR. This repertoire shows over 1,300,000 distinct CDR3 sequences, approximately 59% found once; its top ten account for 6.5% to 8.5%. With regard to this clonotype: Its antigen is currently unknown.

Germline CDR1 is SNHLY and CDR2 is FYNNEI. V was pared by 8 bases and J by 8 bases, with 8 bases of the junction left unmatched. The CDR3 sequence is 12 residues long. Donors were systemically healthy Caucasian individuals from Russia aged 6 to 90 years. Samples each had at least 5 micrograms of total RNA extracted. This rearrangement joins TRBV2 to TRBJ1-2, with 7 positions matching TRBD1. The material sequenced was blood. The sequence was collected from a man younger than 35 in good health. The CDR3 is CASLETGWGYTF. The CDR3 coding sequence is TGTGCCAGCCTAGAGACAGGGTGGGGCTACACCTTC.